Listed below are T cell receptor beta chains from one sample, sequenced in a study of cytomegalovirus exposure and HLA in healthy donors. The assay was immunoSEQ multiplex PCR, and TCRdb's table has in-frame clones only and misses some. The sample contains roughly 100,000 clones, approximately 79% of which appear only once. The sequenced sample was PBMCs. These receptors were taken from a woman aged 35 to 49 in good health and CMV-seronegative. CDR3s include the opening cysteine and the closing phenylalanine or tryptophan. A D gene is named only where the DNA matches it firmly. A row's size may be missing; if present it is once, few, many or a size class.

13	TRBD1	TRBJ1-1	NA	TRBV29-1	CSAVGQGGTEAFF	TGCAGCGCCGTGGGACAGGGAGGGACTGAAGCTTTCTTT
15	TRBD1	TRBJ1-2	few	TRBV5-4	CASSLGDRDGYGYTF	TGTGCCAGCAGCTTGGGGGACAGGGATGGATATGGCTACACCTTC
15	NA	TRBJ1-3	NA	TRBV5-1	CASSWEGHSGNTIYF	TGCGCCAGCAGCTGGGAGGGGCATTCTGGAAACACCATATATTTT
18	TRBD2	TRBJ2-1	NA	TRBV7-9	CASSSVTGAGGKYNEQFF	TGTGCCAGCAGCTCCGTGACGGGGGCGGGAGGGAAATACAATGAGCAGTTCTTC
15	NA	TRBJ1-2	NA	TRBV27	CASRLGGARDYGYTF	TGTGCCAGCAGATTAGGGGGGGCTAGGGACTATGGCTACACCTTC
16	TRBD2	TRBJ2-1	NA	TRBV5-1	CASTRGGGSAYNEQFF	TGCGCCAGCACCCGCGGGGGAGGAAGTGCCTACAATGAGCAGTTCTTC
15	NA	TRBJ2-1	NA	TRBV11-2	CASSLEDRNYNEQFF	TGTGCCAGCAGCTTAGAGGACAGAAATTACAATGAGCAGTTCTTC
14	TRBD1	TRBJ2-1	NA	TRBV6-4	CASSADRDNNEQFF	TGTGCCAGCAGTGCAGACAGGGATAACAATGAGCAGTTCTTC
11	NA	TRBJ2-1	NA	TRBV7-2	CASSRLGEQFF	TGTGCCAGCAGCCGACTAGGTGAGCAGTTCTTC
12	TRBD2	TRBJ2-5	NA	TRBV2	CASRLAGETQYF	TGTGCCAGTAGACTAGCCGGAGAGACCCAGTACTTC
16	NA	TRBJ2-2	NA	TRBV18	CASSRVAPRRTGELFF	TGTGCCAGCTCGCGGGTTGCCCCTCGCCGCACCGGGGAGCTGTTTTTT
16	TRBD2	TRBJ2-2	few	TRBV19	CASTQGSSGGTGELFF	TGTGCCAGTACCCAAGGGTCTAGCGGGGGCACCGGGGAGCTGTTTTTT
16	TRBD1	TRBJ2-3	few	TRBV28	CASSPPGQGFTDTQYF	TGTGCCAGCAGTCCCCCGGGACAGGGGTTCACAGATACGCAGTATTTT
15	TRBD2	TRBJ2-1	once	TRBV6-1	CASSSIAGYYNEQFF	TGTGCCAGCAGTTCAATAGCGGGATACTACAATGAGCAGTTCTTC
13	NA	TRBJ1-2	NA	TRBV5-4	CASSKDSNYGYTF	TGTGCCAGCAGTAAGGACTCTAACTATGGCTACACCTTC
16	TRBD2	TRBJ2-7	once	TRBV4-3	CASSQDLDSGGGEQYF	TGCGCCAGCAGCCAAGATCTGGATAGCGGGGGCGGCGAGCAGTACTTC
13	TRBD1	TRBJ2-1	NA	TRBV6-6	CASSQRTGSEQFF	TGTGCCAGCAGTCAGCGGACAGGGAGTGAGCAGTTCTTC
15	NA	TRBJ1-5	NA	TRBV27	CASSLRGASNQPQHF	TGTGCCAGCAGTTTACGGGGGGCAAGCAATCAGCCCCAGCATTTT
15	TRBD1	TRBJ2-3	NA	TRBV30	CAWSVPRGRTDTQYF	TGTGCCTGGAGTGTACCCAGGGGGCGGACAGATACGCAGTATTTT
14	NA	TRBJ2-3	once	TRBV6-1	CASEGGASTDTQYF	TGTGCCAGCGAGGGGGGGGCTAGCACAGATACGCAGTATTTT
23	NA	TRBJ2-1	NA	TRBV19	CASSSRTGGWVAGGRSLYNEQFF	TGTGCCAGTAGTTCACGGACAGGGGGTTGGGTAGCGGGAGGCCGTTCCCTCTACAATGAGCAGTTCTTC
15	NA	TRBJ2-1	few	TRBV21-1	CASSSPGGAGNEQFF	TGTGCCAGCAGCTCCCCGGGGGGCGCAGGGAATGAGCAGTTCTTC
14	NA	TRBJ2-1	NA	TRBV28	CASSLSAVYNEQFF	TGTGCCAGCAGTTTATCAGCGGTCTACAATGAGCAGTTCTTC
14	NA	TRBJ1-6	few	TRBV6-5	CASTEDSFNSPLHF	TGTGCCAGCACCGAGGACAGCTTTAATTCACCCCTCCACTTT
13	TRBD1	TRBJ2-7	NA	TRBV2	CASDSRGTGEQYF	TGTGCCAGCGACTCCCGGGGGACAGGGGAGCAGTACTTC
13	NA	TRBJ2-7	NA	TRBV6-5	CASSVRPGNEQYF	TGTGCCAGCAGTGTGAGGCCAGGGAACGAGCAGTACTTC
16	NA	TRBJ1-4	NA	TRBV5-1	CASSGKGTGSNEKLFF	TGCGCCAGCAGCGGCAAGGGCACGGGGTCTAATGAAAAACTGTTTTTT
14	NA	TRBJ2-7	few	TRBV5-1	CASSLEGRLYEQYF	TGCGCCAGCAGCTTGGAAGGGAGGCTCTACGAGCAGTACTTC
15	TRBD2	TRBJ2-1	NA	TRBV11-2	CASSFGGRVDNEQFF	TGTGCCAGCAGCTTCGGCGGGAGAGTGGACAATGAGCAGTTCTTC
14	NA	TRBJ1-1	NA	TRBV5-1	CASSLAGSDTEAFF	TGCGCCAGCAGCTTGGCAGGGTCGGACACTGAAGCTTTCTTT
19	TRBD2	TRBJ2-1	few	TRBV19	CASSLSGLAGGRAYNEQFF	TGTGCCAGTAGTTTATCGGGACTAGCGGGGGGTCGAGCCTACAATGAGCAGTTCTTC
15	TRBD2	TRBJ2-5	NA	TRBV4-2	CASSLPLAGGETQYF	TGTGCCAGCAGCCTCCCGCTAGCGGGAGGGGAGACCCAGTACTTC
14	TRBD1	TRBJ1-2	few	TRBV6-1	CASSVDRGNYGYTF	TGTGCCAGCAGTGTGGACAGGGGGAATTATGGCTACACCTTC
15	NA	TRBJ1-3	NA	TRBV11-3	CASSQQGNLGNTIYF	TGTGCCAGCAGCCAACAGGGAAATCTTGGAAACACCATATATTTT
15	TRBD1	TRBJ2-7	NA	TRBV7-2	CASSRDRGISYEQYF	TGTGCCAGCAGCCGGGACAGGGGGATTTCCTACGAGCAGTACTTC
11	NA	TRBJ2-2	NA	TRBV9	CASSVNGELFF	TGTGCCAGCAGCGTTAACGGGGAGCTGTTTTTT
15	NA	TRBJ2-5	NA	TRBV9	CASSVGTNNKENQYF	TGTGCCAGCAGCGTAGGTACTAATAATAAAGAGAACCAGTACTTC
18	TRBD2	TRBJ2-3	NA	TRBV10-3	CAISEGTSGGKSTDTQYF	TGTGCCATCAGTGAGGGGACTAGCGGGGGCAAAAGCACAGATACGCAGTATTTT
14	NA	TRBJ2-5	few	TRBV9	CASSVDQGQETQYF	TGTGCCAGCAGCGTAGACCAGGGACAAGAGACCCAGTACTTC